This paragraph covers one TCR beta chain sequence. As yet, its antigen is unknown. This sample was taken from a study of T cells in Graves' hyperthyroidism and ophthalmopathy. Whole-study results and caveats: Classification by a 13 V-J model distinguished ophthalmopathy from stable hyperthyroidism. Ophthalmopathy, which appeared later, was predicted by the model a median roughly 6.4 months before onset.

Regions amplified from RNA transcripts were the TCR beta CDR3 regions. Researchers ran a first-round RT-PCR on the TCR CDR3 using the HTBI primer set. TCRdb re-derived calls from the multiplex PCR reads in MiXCR, one entry per CDR3 protein. The sample includes hundreds of thousands of distinct CDR3 sequences, 13% to 15% of them seen just once. Diagnosis rested on symptoms, serum thyroxine and TRAb, thyroid ultrasound, and orbital computed tomography. PBMCs were collected from an approximately 10 ml volume of fresh peripheral blood. The sequenced material came from blood. This sequence originates from a woman aged 18-30 years with Graves' hyperthyroidism.

CDR3 sequence reads: CASRGQEFTGELFF. Here the CDR3 DNA reads TGTGCCAGTAGGGGACAGGAGTTCACCGGGGAGCTGTTTTTT. The gene calls are TRBV19 and TRBJ2-2; 8 nucleotides align to TRBD1. The germline gives CDR1 LNHDA, CDR2 SQIVND (reference sequence). V was clipped by 6 bases and J by 4 bases; unmatched bases: 4. The CDR3 is 14 residues long.